The 14 T cell receptor beta chains listed next were all sequenced from one sample in a study of CD8+CD57+ T cells in acquired aplastic anemia. Template material for TCR beta VDJ and CDR3 profiling consisted of genomic DNA. TCRdb recomputed calls from the reads with MiXCR, one row per CDR3 protein. In the table there are more than 100,000 distinct CDR3 sequences, about 40% of which are singletons. The sequencing input was sorted CD4+, CD8+, or CD8+CD57+ T cells (not recorded which) from PBMCs. Receptors were obtained from a human donor in good health, serving as a control.

V gene TRBV5-1 combines with J gene TRBJ2-3, with 8 bases fitting TRBD1. The CDR3 length is 15 residues. After removal of 6 bases from V and 0 bases from J, the junction contained 6 bases not matched to a gene. Germline V gene lookup returns CDR1 SGHRS and CDR2 YFSETQ. CDR3 residues: CASTGQASSTDTQYF. The CDR3 DNA sequence: TGCGCCAGCACGGGACAGGCATCTAGCACAGATACGCAGTATTTT.

The chain carries TRBV10-3 and TRBJ1-5, with D unclear. CDR1 and CDR2 from the germline V gene are ENHRY and SYGVKD. The V and J ends lost 5 bases and 3 bases respectively, with 17 bases between them. This CDR3 comprises 16 residues. CDR3 protein: CAISSPITVHNQPQHF. CDR3 DNA: TGTGCCATCAGTTCCCCAATAACAGTACACAATCAGCCCCAGCATTTT.

This sequence joins TRBV4-2 and TRBJ2-1, with TRBD1 matching 9 bases. J lost 7 bases, V lost 4 bases, and 20 bases had no gene match. The CDR3 consists of 19 residues. The germline V gene encodes CDR1 LGHNA and CDR2 YNFKEQ. CDR3 DNA: TGTGCCAGCAGCCCGCGAAGGGGGGGGGTGGGACAGGGTAAAAATGAGCAGTTCTTC. Protein sequence: CASSPRRGGVGQGKNEQFF.

This clonotype was observed at least ten times. J is TRBJ1-3 and V is TRBV19; 8 nucleotides match TRBD1. V was pared by 4 bases and J by 0 bases, with 2 bases of the junction left unmatched. Looked up from germline, CDR1 is LNHDA and CDR2 is SQIVND (reference sequence). CDR3 length: 15 residues. The CDR3 reads CASSRQGYSGNTIYF. The CDR3 DNA reads as TGTGCCAGTAGTAGACAGGGGTACTCTGGAAACACCATATATTTT.

The chain uses TRBV2 and TRBJ1-2; maybe TRBD1 (6 bases). Germline V gene sequence: CDR1 SNHLY, CDR2 FYNNEI. This CDR3 is built from 13 residues. Trimming left V 3 bases short and J 8 bases short, with 13 bases between. CDR3 bases: TGTGCCAGCAGTGACAGGGGAGATAGAGGCTACACCTTC. Encoded protein: CASSDRGDRGYTF.

Points on this clonotype: This could be a read error, since a much larger clone is one nucleotide away. V is TRBV2 and J is TRBJ1-5; weak D call: TRBD1 (5 bases). This CDR3 has 15 amino acids. Germline V gene data show CDR1 as SNHLY and CDR2 as FYNNEI. The CDR3: CAGSEAGGGNQPQHF. The CDR3 nucleotides are TGTGCCGGCAGTGAAGCGGGGGGTGGCAATCAGCCCCAGCATTTT.

The genes are TRBV5-4 and TRBJ2-7, with unresolved D. The germline V gene has CDR1 SGHNT and CDR2 YYREEE (reference sequence). This CDR3 comprises 13 residues. V was pared by 1 base and J by 9 bases, with 14 bases between. In nucleotides, the CDR3 is TGTGCCAGCAGCTTGCAACCCCTCAACGTGCAGTACTTC. It codes for CASSLQPLNVQYF.

Concerning this clonotype: A much larger clone lies a single base off, so this may be a read error. The genes are TRBV5-1 and TRBJ2-1; 8 positions agree with TRBD2. V was pared by 4 bases and J by 9 bases, with 15 bases of the junction left unmatched. Germline assignment: CDR1 SGHRS and CDR2 YFSETQ. The length of the CDR3 is 16 residues. The CDR3 nucleotides read TGCGCCAGCAGCACACTAGCGGCTACCCCGCGCGGTGAGCAGTTCTTC. Encoded protein: CASSTLAATPRGEQFF.

Worth noting for this clonotype: A junction boundary mismatches the germline segment, possibly from a read error. J is TRBJ1-1 and V is TRBV7-9, with 10 bases aligning to TRBD1. The CDR3 sequence is 14 residues long. Germline V gene data show CDR1 as SEHNR and CDR2 as FQNEAQ (reference sequence). CDR3 sequence reads: CASSLGQGNTETFF. The CDR3, as DNA: TGTGCCAGCAGCTTGGGACAGGGGAACACTGAAACTTTCTTT.

This clonotype was observed at least ten times. Germline is not matched at one junction end, which may reflect a read error. This chain links TRBV20-1 with TRBJ1-1; possible D gene TRBD1, 5 bases. CDR1 is DFQATT, CDR2 SNEGSKA, per germline (reference sequence). The CDR3 totals 13 residues. This CDR3 is CSARRTSNTEASF. The CDR3 DNA sequence: TGCAGTGCTAGACGGACAAGTAACACTGAAGCTTCCTTT.

This clonotype was recorded once. The rearrangement uses TRBV29-1 and TRBJ2-5; D call uncertain. The CDR3 covers 13 residues. Per the germline V gene, CDR1 is SQVTM and CDR2 is ANQGSEA. The V end lost 2 bases, the J end lost 2 bases, and 9 bases lay between the germline ends. The DNA for the CDR3 is TGCAGCGTTGAAACTCCATTACAAGAGACCCAGTACTTC. Translated: CSVETPLQETQYF. Filled out from reference TRBV29-1 and TRBJ2-5, the complete variable domain reads SAVISQKPSRDICQRGTSLTIQCQVDSQVTMMFWYRQQPGQSLTLIATANQGSEATYESGFVIDKFPISRPNLTFSTLTVSNMSPEDSSIYLCSVETPLQETQYFGPGTRLLVL.

About this clonotype: One end of the junction is discordant with germline, which a read error may explain. The J gene is TRBJ2-7, the V gene TRBV3-1; 7 bases map to TRBD1. This CDR3 contains 18 residues. Germline V gene sequence: CDR1 LGHDT, CDR2 YNNKEL (reference sequence). The CDR3 sequence is CTSSQTTGPYSSSYEQYF. CDR3 in DNA: TGTACCAGCAGCCAAACGACAGGGCCCTACTCTAGCTCCTACGAGCAGTACTTC.

This clonotype was seen many times. This chain connects TRBV24-1 to TRBJ2-5, with unresolved D. The germline V gene has CDR1 KGHDR and CDR2 SFDVKD. The CDR3 totals 11 residues. Trimming took off 9 bases at V and 5 bases at J, with 9 bases between the two ends. In DNA form, the CDR3 reads TGTGCCACCGGTCGAGGTGAGACCCAGTACTTC. The encoded protein is CATGRGETQYF.

The CDR3 loop reads CASSLGGKGPQETQYF. For the CDR3, the DNA is TGTGCCAGCAGCTTAGGGGGGAAGGGGCCTCAAGAGACCCAGTACTTC. The rearrangement uses TRBV7-2 and TRBJ2-5; D is possibly TRBD1 or TRBD2 (5 bases each). V lost 1 base to trimming and J lost 2 bases, with 14 bases between them. Germline CDR1 is SGHTA and CDR2 is FQGNSA. The CDR3 has 16 amino acids.